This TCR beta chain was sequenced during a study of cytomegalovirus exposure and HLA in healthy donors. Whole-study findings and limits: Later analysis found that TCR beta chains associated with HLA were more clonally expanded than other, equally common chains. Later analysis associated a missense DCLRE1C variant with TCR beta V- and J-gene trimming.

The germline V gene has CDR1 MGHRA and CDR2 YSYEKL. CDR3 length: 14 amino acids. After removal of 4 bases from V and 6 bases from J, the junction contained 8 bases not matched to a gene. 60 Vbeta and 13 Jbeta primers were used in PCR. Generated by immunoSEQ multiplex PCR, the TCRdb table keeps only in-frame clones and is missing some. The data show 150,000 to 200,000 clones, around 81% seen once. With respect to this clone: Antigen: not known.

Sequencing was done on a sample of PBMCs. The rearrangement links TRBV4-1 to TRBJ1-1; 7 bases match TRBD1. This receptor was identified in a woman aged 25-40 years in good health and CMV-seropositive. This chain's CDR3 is CASSLWTGGPEAFF. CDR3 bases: TGCGCCAGCAGCCTCTGGACAGGCGGCCCTGAAGCTTTCTTT.